One T cell receptor (beta chain) is described in this entry. No antigen is known for it. These donors were members of the 120-subject validation cohort, a group separate from the approximately 670-subject first cohort. This sample was included in a study of cytomegalovirus exposure and HLA in healthy donors. Profiled with immunoSEQ multiplex PCR; TCRdb holds only in-frame clones, not every one. This sample has about 120,000 clones, with roughly 89% found just once. Study outcomes and limitations: Cytomegalovirus association was listed for approximately 150 TCR beta chains. A classifier reportedly called cytomegalovirus status with high sensitivity and specificity. A few chains tied to CMV proved CMV antigen-specific in vitro.

The CDR3 is 18 residues long. V shed 2 bases, J shed 2 bases, and the junction held 5 bases outside the gene matches. Germline V gives CDR1 LNHNV, CDR2 YYDKDF (reference sequence). V and J are TRBV15 and TRBJ2-3; 15 bases are shared with TRBD2. The sequence was obtained from a woman aged 18-29 years in good health and CMV-seronegative. Sequencing used PBMCs. The CDR3 DNA is TGTGCCACCAGCAGAAGGACTAGCGGGGGGGCAGCCACAGATACGCAGTATTTT. This codes for CATSRRTSGGAATDTQYF.